Listed below are T cell receptor beta chains from one sample, sequenced in a study of T cell repertoires in ileal Crohn's disease. TCRdb's table, derived via immunoSEQ multiplex PCR, lists solely in-frame clones and lacks some. The sample has over 3,000 clones, 60% to 80% seen once. Sequencing was done on a sample of ileal tissue. The source is an adult with Crohn's disease. Both conserved end residues are part of each CDR3. The order of the fields is J gene, clone size, D gene, V gene, CDR3 length, CDR3 protein, CDR3 DNA. The D gene is left open where the match is weak. A clone size is listed for some rows: how often the clone was seen (once, few, many), or a class if it is expanded.

>TRBJ2-2|.|.|TRBV30|14
CAWSKLAYTGELFF
TGTGCCTGGAGTAAACTAGCTTACACCGGGGAGCTGTTTTTT
>TRBJ2-4|.|.|TRBV7-2|18
CASSQNPRTGGNQNIQYF
TGTGCCAGCAGTCAAAACCCTCGGACCGGAGGTAATCAAAACATTCAGTACTTC
>TRBJ2-3|.|.|TRBV7-2|12
CASSVGPYTQYF
TGTGCCAGCAGCGTGGGGCCATATACGCAGTATTTT
>TRBJ2-7|.|.|TRBV27|13
CASSLASDSEQYF
TGTGCCAGCAGTTTAGCCTCGGACAGCGAGCAGTACTTC
>TRBJ1-2|once|.|TRBV5-6|13
CASNAGTNYGYTF
TGTGCCAGTAATGCGGGGACGAACTATGGCTACACCTTC
>TRBJ1-2|.|TRBD1|TRBV27|15
CASRKDRGLGYGYTF
TGTGCCAGCAGGAAAGACAGGGGCCTAGGGTATGGCTACACCTTC
>TRBJ2-2|few|.|TRBV5-1|12
CASSLARGELFF
TGCGCCAGCAGCTTAGCTAGGGGGGAGCTGTTTTTT
>TRBJ2-1|.|TRBD2|TRBV6-4|13
CASSMSGGVEQFF
TGTGCCAGCAGTATGTCGGGAGGGGTTGAGCAGTTCTTC
>TRBJ2-3|.|.|TRBV6-1|14
CASTEGGGTDTQYF
TGTGCCAGCACCGAGGGGGGGGGCACAGATACGCAGTATTTT
>TRBJ1-4|.|.|TRBV5-1|14
CASSLDSGNEKLFF
TGCGCCAGCAGCTTGGACAGCGGGAATGAAAAACTGTTTTTT
>TRBJ1-5|.|.|TRBV7-8|14
CASSTRVGNQPQHF
TGTGCCAGCAGCACCAGGGTGGGCAATCAGCCCCAGCATTTT
>TRBJ2-2|.|.|TRBV7-2|14
CASSLGGATGELFF
TGTGCCAGCAGCTTAGGGGGAGCCACCGGGGAGCTGTTTTTT
>TRBJ1-5|.|TRBD1|TRBV15|18
CATSRDFDRGVSNQPQHF
TGTGCCACCAGCAGAGATTTTGACAGGGGTGTTAGCAATCAGCCCCAGCATTTT
>TRBJ2-7|.|.|TRBV6-5|13
CAIRASDSYEQYF
TGTGCCATCCGGGCTAGCGACTCCTACGAGCAGTACTTC
>TRBJ1-5|.|TRBD1|TRBV19|13
CASSKQGDQPQHF
TGTGCCAGTAGCAAACAGGGGGATCAGCCCCAGCATTTT
>TRBJ2-7|.|TRBD2|TRBV6-6|13
CASSHSGSYEQYF
TGTGCCAGCAGTCATAGCGGGAGCTACGAGCAGTACTTC
>TRBJ2-3|.|.|TRBV5-1|16
CASSLAVTASTDTQYF
TGCGCCAGCAGCTTGGCCGTGACAGCAAGCACAGATACGCAGTATTTT
>TRBJ1-1|few|.|TRBV7-2|13
CASSLVGSPEAFF
TGTGCCAGCAGCTTGGTGGGGAGCCCTGAAGCTTTCTTT
>TRBJ2-5|.|.|TRBV7-2|15
CASSPRGSAKETQYF
TGTGCCAGCAGCCCACGGGGTAGCGCGAAAGAGACCCAGTACTTC
>TRBJ1-5|.|TRBD1|TRBV6-5|14
CASSATGWNQPQHF
TGTGCCAGCAGTGCGACAGGGTGGAATCAGCCCCAGCATTTT
>TRBJ1-5|once|.|TRBV19|11
CASSEGQPQHF
TGTGCCAGTAGTGAGGGCCAGCCCCAGCATTTT
>TRBJ1-1|.|.|TRBV6-5|12
CASRQGGTEAFF
TGTGCCAGCAGACAGGGAGGGACTGAAGCTTTCTTT
>TRBJ2-1|few|TRBD2|TRBV5-4|13
CASSTGLAGVRFF
TGTGCCAGCAGCACAGGACTAGCGGGAGTGCGGTTCTTC
>TRBJ2-2|few|.|TRBV5-4|14
CASSSYREGGELFF
TGTGCCAGCAGCAGCTACAGGGAAGGCGGGGAGCTGTTTTTT
>TRBJ2-5|.|.|TRBV27|11
CASSIGETQYF
TGTGCCAGCAGTATCGGGGAGACCCAGTACTTC
>TRBJ2-3|.|TRBD2|TRBV29-1|18
CSVAGLAGTDLYTDTQYF
TGCAGCGTGGCTGGACTAGCGGGGACGGATCTGTACACAGATACGCAGTATTTT
>TRBJ2-3|.|.|TRBV4-3|18
CASSQDSLRDSNTDTQYF
TGCGCCAGCAGCCAAGATTCTCTTCGAGATAGTAACACAGATACGCAGTATTTT
>TRBJ2-1|.|.|TRBV5-6|13
CASSLGRGGEQFF
TGTGCCAGCAGCTTGGGGAGGGGCGGCGAGCAGTTCTTC
>TRBJ2-4|.|.|TRBV27|16
CASSTTGLLYKNIQYF
TGTGCCAGCAGTACGACGGGACTTCTTTACAAAAACATTCAGTACTTC
>TRBJ1-6|few|.|TRBV5-8|12
CASSLDSSPLHF
TGTGCCAGCAGCTTGGACTCGTCACCCCTCCACTTT
>TRBJ2-5|.|.|TRBV30|11
CAWTRQETQYF
TGTGCCTGGACCCGGCAAGAGACCCAGTACTTC
>TRBJ1-1|.|.|TRBV5-5|13
CASSLEWASEAFF
TGTGCCAGCAGCTTGGAGTGGGCGTCTGAAGCTTTCTTT
>TRBJ1-4|.|.|TRBV29-1|12
CSVEGGNEKLFF
TGCAGCGTTGAAGGGGGCAATGAAAAACTGTTTTTT
>TRBJ1-1|.|TRBD1|TRBV5-1|15
CASSLGGTVNTEAFF
TGCGCCAGCAGCTTGGGTGGGACAGTGAACACTGAAGCTTTCTTT
>TRBJ1-2|few|TRBD1|TRBV7-2|15
CASSDRAYPSYGYTF
TGTGCCAGCAGCGACAGGGCCTACCCCTCCTATGGCTACACCTTC
>TRBJ1-2|.|.|TRBV5-4|17
CASSLGKAQTSNYGYTF
TGTGCCAGCAGCTTGGGAAAAGCCCAGACTTCTAACTATGGCTACACCTTC
>TRBJ2-1|.|.|TRBV4-3|14
CASSRDTAAHEQFF
TGCGCCAGCAGCCGGGACACCGCAGCCCATGAGCAGTTCTTC
>TRBJ1-5|.|.|TRBV5-4|13
CASSLLGGQPQHF
TGTGCCAGCAGCTTGCTGGGCGGGCAGCCCCAGCATTTT
>TRBJ2-7|.|.|TRBV18|13
CASSPAQGNEQYF
TGTGCCAGCTCACCCGCGCAGGGAAACGAGCAGTACTTC
>TRBJ1-2|.|.|TRBV30|14
CAWSPGGGSVGYTF
TGTGCCTGGAGTCCCGGGGGGGGGAGTGTTGGCTACACCTTC
>TRBJ2-7|.|TRBD2|TRBV5-6|14
CASIDTGGTYEQYF
TGTGCCAGCATCGACACGGGAGGGACCTACGAGCAGTACTTC
>TRBJ1-2|.|TRBD1|TRBV4-1|16
CASSLGTGNTNYGYTF
TGCGCCAGCAGCCTAGGGACAGGGAACACTAACTATGGCTACACCTTC
>TRBJ1-5|.|.|TRBV7-9|15
CASSLEGYGDQPQHF
TGTGCCAGCAGCTTAGAAGGGTACGGGGATCAGCCCCAGCATTTT
>TRBJ1-4|.|.|TRBV9|16
CASSVGTVIGGEKLFF
TGTGCCAGCAGCGTAGGGACAGTGATTGGGGGTGAAAAACTGTTTTTT
>TRBJ2-3|.|.|TRBV10-3|12
CSVRGTTDTQYF
TGTTCCGTGCGGGGTACGACAGATACGCAGTATTTT
>TRBJ2-1|.|TRBD2|TRBV19|20
CASSIRQGWTSGRARNEQFF
TGTGCCAGTAGTATTCGACAGGGGTGGACTAGCGGGAGGGCGAGGAATGAGCAGTTCTTC